The next 30 T cell receptor beta chains were all read from a single sample in a study of cytomegalovirus exposure and HLA in healthy donors. Primers for the PCR totalled 60 Vbeta and 13 Jbeta. Only in-frame clones appear in the TCRdb table, and some are missing; sequencing was by immunoSEQ multiplex PCR. The sample holds 90,000 to 120,000 clones, 65% to 80% seen once. Source material: PBMCs. All receptors come from a male donor in good health and CMV-seronegative.

This chain joins TRBV7-9 and TRBJ2-5, with 11 positions matching TRBD1. The J call may be faulty, since TRBJ2-7 better matches the DNA end. Germline-derived CDR1 and CDR2 are SEHNR and FQNEAQ (reference sequence). This CDR3 spans 15 amino acids. In nucleotides, the CDR3 is TGTGCCAGCAGCGCCCGGGACAGGGGGGTCTACGAGCAGTACTTC. Translation: CASSARDRGVYEQYF.

This clone was detected once. The chain uses TRBV6-4 and TRBJ2-2; D may be TRBD2 (5 bases). The CDR3 consists of 14 residues. Trimming shortened V by 6 bases and J by 4 bases, and 12 bases separated the two germline ends. CDR1 is MRHNA and CDR2 is SNTAGT in the germline V gene. DNA for the CDR3: TGTGCCAGCAGGACGGACTGGTCCACCGGGGAGCTGTTTTTT. It codes for CASRTDWSTGELFF.

The CDR3 region has the DNA TGTGCCAGCAGCCCCTGGACTAGCGGGGGGGACGAGCAGTTCTTC. Its protein is CASSPWTSGGDEQFF. The chain couples TRBV11-2 to TRBJ2-1, with 15 bases fitting TRBD2. The CDR3 runs 15 residues. With 5 bases clipped from V and 10 bases from J, the junction kept 6 bases outside the gene matches. From germline, CDR1 is SGHAT and CDR2 FQNNGV.

This chain joins TRBV13 and TRBJ2-1, with 12 nucleotides matching TRBD2. The CDR3 totals 15 residues. Trimming took 4 bases from V and 3 from J; bases not matched to a gene: 1. Germline-derived CDR1 and CDR2 are PRHDT and FYEKMQ (reference sequence). As DNA, the CDR3 is TGTGCCAGCAGCTCGACTAGCGGGGGCTACAATGAGCAGTTCTTC. The encoded protein is CASSSTSGGYNEQFF.

The chain joins TRBV6-1 to TRBJ2-3, with 10 bases matching TRBD2. The CDR3 loop spans 14 amino acids. Germline-derived CDR1 and CDR2 are MNHNS and SASEGT. Unmatched junction bases numbered 3, after V lost 2 bases and J lost 7 bases. CDR3: CASSEPAGGNTQYF. The CDR3, as DNA: TGTGCCAGCAGTGAACCAGCGGGAGGGAATACGCAGTATTTT.

The chain employs TRBV28 and TRBJ2-5, with 7 bases fitting TRBD2. V lost 5 bases, J lost 4 bases, and 7 bases stayed unmatched. The CDR3 spans 14 residues. Germline V lookup: CDR1 MDHEN, CDR2 SYDVKM. Here the CDR3 DNA reads TGTGCCAGCAGTGGCTGGCGGGAGTTAGAGACCCAGTACTTC. Its translation is CASSGWRELETQYF.

The CDR3 DNA follows: TGTGCCAGCAGGGGACTCACAGGCTACGAGCAGTACTTC. Its translation is CASRGLTGYEQYF. The V gene is TRBV28, the J gene TRBJ2-7, with D possibly being TRBD2 (6 bases). The CDR3 spans 13 residues. The germline CDR1 and CDR2 sequences are MDHEN and SYDVKM. The germline V and J ends were trimmed by 6 bases and 3 bases, with 12 bases remaining between them. The full variable domain, its missing parts supplied by reference TRBV28 and TRBJ2-7, is DVKVTQSSRYLVKRTGEKVFLECVQDMDHENMFWYRQDPGLGLRLIYFSYDVKMKEKGDIPEGYSVSREKKERFSLILESASTNQTSMYLCASRGLTGYEQYFGPGTRLTVT.

This rearrangement joins TRBV9 to TRBJ2-1; the match to TRBD2 covers 14 bases. CDR1 is SGDLS and CDR2 is YYNGEE in the germline V gene. The CDR3 spans 16 residues. J lost 7 bases, V lost 4 bases, and 7 bases had no gene match. CDR3: CASSPRGTSGRNEQFF. In nucleotides, the CDR3 is TGTGCCAGCAGCCCTAGAGGGACTAGCGGGAGAAATGAGCAGTTCTTC. Full variable domain (rest looked up from reference TRBV9 and TRBJ2-1): DSGVTQTPKHLITATGQRVTLRCSPRSGDLSVYWYQQSLDQGLQFLIQYYNGEERAKGNILERFSAQQFPDLHSELNLSSLELGDSALYFCASSPRGTSGRNEQFFGPGTRLTVL.

The V and J genes are TRBV4-1 and TRBJ2-7, with D tentatively TRBD2 (6 bases). The V gene lost 2 bases and the J gene lost 7 bases, with 18 bases spanning the gap. The CDR3 covers 15 residues. Germline V gene sequence: CDR1 MGHRA, CDR2 YSYEKL. The DNA of the CDR3 is TGCGCCAGCAGCCAACCCCCCCCGGGAGTTGCTGAGCAGTACTTC. As protein: CASSQPPPGVAEQYF.

The genes are TRBV25-1 and TRBJ1-6, with D possibly TRBD1 on 6 matching bases. Trimming removed 6 bases at V and 5 bases at J, with 8 bases between. The germline CDR1 and CDR2 sequences are MGHDK and SYGVNS. The CDR3 consists of 13 residues. The CDR3 here is CASRDRNNSPLHF. The CDR3 bases are TGTGCCAGCAGAGACAGGAATAATTCACCCCTCCACTTT. Full variable domain (remainder filled in from reference TRBV25-1 and TRBJ1-6): EADIYQTPRYLVIGTGKKITLECSQTMGHDKMYWYQQDPGMELHLIHYSYGVNSTEKGDLSSESTVSRIRTEHFPLTLESARPSHTSQYLCASRDRNNSPLHFGNGTRLTVT.

The chain joins TRBV10-3 to TRBJ2-7; 7 bases agree with TRBD1. CDR3 length: 12 amino acids. Trimming removed 10 bases from V and 2 bases from J; junction bases left unmatched: 5. The germline V gene has CDR1 ENHRY and CDR2 SYGVKD. CDR3: CASQTGPYEQYF. The CDR3 DNA reads TGTGCCAGTCAGACAGGGCCCTACGAGCAGTACTTC.

The table lists this clone with a few counts. CDR3 DNA sequence: TGTGCCAGCAGTTACGCGGGAGACATCTACGAGCAGTACTTC. It encodes CASSYAGDIYEQYF. This chain uses TRBV6-6 with TRBJ2-5, with 7 bases matching TRBD2. The J call is uncertain, as TRBJ2-7 better fits the DNA end. Germline assignment: CDR1 MNHNY and CDR2 SVGAGI (reference sequence). CDR3 length: 14 residues.

CDR3 sequence reads: CASSLELTYNEQFF. The CDR3, as DNA: TGTGCCAGCAGCTTGGAACTTACCTACAATGAGCAGTTCTTC. V gene TRBV5-6 combines with J gene TRBJ2-1; unclear D gene. There are 14 residues in the CDR3. CDR1 and CDR2 (germline): SGHDT, YYEEEE. Trimming cost V 0 bases and J 2 bases, with 6 bases left between them.

The CDR3: CASSAKETGPSSYNEQFF. DNA for the CDR3: TGTGCCAGCAGCGCGAAGGAGACAGGCCCTAGCTCCTACAATGAGCAGTTCTTC. The chain carries TRBV21-1 and TRBJ2-1; TRBD1 is the table's D call and was not checked against the DNA. TRBV21-1 is flagged as a pseudogene. The CDR3 loop spans 18 amino acids.

The chain joins TRBV27 to TRBJ2-6; D unresolved. Germline V gives CDR1 MNHEY, CDR2 SMNVEV (reference sequence). Trimming stripped 6 bases from V and 1 base from J, with 7 bases between. This CDR3 has 14 amino acids. CDR3 sequence (DNA): TGTGCCAGCAGAATTCTTTCTGGGGCCAACGTCCTGACTTTC. This translates into CASRILSGANVLTF.

The rearrangement joins TRBV27 to TRBJ2-3; TRBD2 matches 9 bases. The germline gives CDR1 MNHEY, CDR2 SMNVEV (reference sequence). The V segment lost 7 bases and the J segment 6 bases; nucleotides outside the gene matches: 14. The CDR3 spans 16 residues. Here the CDR3 DNA reads TGTGCCAGCACCACATATTTTAGCGGGAGAGGGGATACGCAGTATTTT. It translates to CASTTYFSGRGDTQYF.

The genes are TRBV5-1 and TRBJ2-3; 10 bases are a match to TRBD1. Germline-derived CDR1 and CDR2 are SGHRS and YFSETQ. The CDR3 is 15 residues long. With 0 bases clipped from V and 6 bases from J, the junction kept 4 bases outside the gene matches. CDR3 bases: TGCGCCAGCAGCTTGGGAGGACAGGGGGGCGATACGCAGTATTTT. It is translated as CASSLGGQGGDTQYF.

In DNA, the CDR3 is TGTGCCAGCAGCCCCGCGGGGGAGGGCTACGAGCAGTACTTC. It is translated as CASSPAGEGYEQYF. This chain uses TRBV6-5 with TRBJ2-7; 7 nucleotides align to TRBD2. J gave up 3 bases and V 6 bases, and 8 bases lay outside the gene matches. The CDR3 loop spans 14 amino acids. CDR1 is MNHEY, CDR2 SVGAGI, per germline.

The sample holds one count of this clone. The chain has TRBV5-1 and TRBJ2-1; tentative D call: TRBD1 (6 bases). Germline CDR1 is SGHRS and CDR2 is YFSETQ. Deletions cut 5 bases from V and 5 bases from J, with 11 bases between. The CDR3 spans 13 residues. DNA of the CDR3: TGCGCCAGCAGACCGGGACAAAACAATGAGCAGTTCTTC. Amino acid sequence: CASRPGQNNEQFF.

This chain joins TRBV5-8 and TRBJ2-7; 7 bases match TRBD1. V lost 2 bases, J lost 4 bases, and 6 bases stayed unmatched. This CDR3 is built from 14 residues. Germline CDR1 SGHTS, CDR2 YDEGEE. The CDR3 region has the DNA TGTGCCAGCAGCTTCGGACAGGCCGGGTACGAGCAGTACTTC. It is translated as CASSFGQAGYEQYF.

The sample holds a few counts of this clone. The chain joins TRBV7-8 to TRBJ1-4; D unresolved. The germline V gene has CDR1 SGHVS and CDR2 FQNEAQ. Trimming shortened V by 3 bases and J by 5 bases, and 13 bases separated the two germline ends. CDR3 size: 15 residues. The CDR3 is CASSFWSGRNEKLFF. The CDR3, as DNA: TGTGCCAGCAGCTTTTGGAGCGGGAGAAATGAAAAACTGTTTTTT.

The chain couples TRBV7-6 to TRBJ2-7, with 10 positions matching TRBD2. Germline V gene data show CDR1 as SGHVS and CDR2 as FNYEAQ. With V trimmed by 1 base and J by 3 bases, 3 bases remained unmatched. The CDR3 sequence is 15 residues long. The CDR3 reads CASSLEPSGSYEQYF. The CDR3, as DNA: TGTGCCAGCAGCTTAGAGCCTAGCGGGAGCTACGAGCAGTACTTC. The variable domain in full, completed from reference TRBV7-6 and TRBJ2-7, reads GAGVSQSPRYKVTKRGQDVALRCDPISGHVSLYWYRQALGQGPEFLTYFNYEAQQDKSGLPNDRFSAERPEGSISTLTIQRTEQRDSAMYRCASSLEPSGSYEQYFGPGTRLTVT.

V gene TRBV9 combines with J gene TRBJ2-2, with TRBD1 as a possible D gene (5 bases). The CDR3 consists of 16 residues. The germline gives CDR1 SGDLS, CDR2 YYNGEE. Trimming took 0 bases from V and 2 from J, leaving 11 bases between them. The CDR3 sequence: CASSVGDQGNTGELFF. In DNA, the CDR3 is TGTGCCAGCAGCGTAGGAGATCAGGGAAACACCGGGGAGCTGTTTTTT. Complete variable domain (other parts from reference TRBV9 and TRBJ2-2): DSGVTQTPKHLITATGQRVTLRCSPRSGDLSVYWYQQSLDQGLQFLIQYYNGEERAKGNILERFSAQQFPDLHSELNLSSLELGDSALYFCASSVGDQGNTGELFFGEGSRLTVL.

The gene calls are TRBV28 and TRBJ2-3; 8 nucleotides align to TRBD2. The CDR3 totals 15 residues. CDR1 MDHEN and CDR2 SYDVKM come from the germline V gene. The ends lost 5 bases at V and 1 base at J; junction bases unmatched: 5. The CDR3 loop is CASSAVLAGTDTQYF. DNA of the CDR3: TGTGCCAGCAGTGCCGTACTAGCGGGCACAGATACGCAGTATTTT.

The table lists this clone with a count of one. The V gene is TRBV6-6, the J gene TRBJ1-5; TRBD1 aligns across 7 bases. The germline V gene encodes CDR1 MNHNY and CDR2 SVGAGI (reference sequence). This CDR3 has 15 residues. V lost 0 bases to trimming and J lost 4 bases; unmatched junction nucleotides: 3. CDR3 nucleotides: TGTGCCAGCAGTTACTCGGGGACAGAGAATCAGCCCCAGCATTTT. Protein product: CASSYSGTENQPQHF.

The chain employs TRBV27 and TRBJ2-5; no firm D call. CDR1 and CDR2 from the germline V gene are MNHEY and SMNVEV (reference sequence). V lost 2 bases and J 0 bases, leaving 4 bases between the germline ends. CDR3 size: 13 residues. The CDR3, as DNA: TGTGCCAGCAGTTTACAGTACCAAGAGACCCAGTACTTC. This codes for CASSLQYQETQYF.

This chain connects TRBV7-9 to TRBJ2-5; possible D gene TRBD2, 5 bases. This CDR3 has 16 residues. With 2 bases removed from V and 3 bases from J, the gap between germline ends came to 16 bases. The germline V gene encodes CDR1 SEHNR and CDR2 FQNEAQ (reference sequence). CDR3 nucleotides: TGTGCCAGCAGCTTATCGGATCAAGGAGCGGAAGAGACCCAGTACTTC. Translating it yields CASSLSDQGAEETQYF.

The table lists this clone with a few counts. Here the CDR3 DNA reads TGTGCCAGCAGCTTGGCCCCCACAGAGCAGCAGTACTTC. The encoded protein is CASSLAPTEQQYF. This chain uses TRBV5-4 with TRBJ2-7, with D unresolved. Looked up from germline, CDR1 is SGHNT and CDR2 is YYREEE (reference sequence). V was trimmed by 0 bases and J by 8 bases, leaving 12 bases between them. The CDR3 is 13 residues long.

This clone has a single count. V is TRBV27 and J is TRBJ2-1; 7 bases line up with TRBD2. The CDR3 consists of 14 residues. Trimming cost V 7 bases and J 0 bases; bases outside gene matches: 3. Germline V gives CDR1 MNHEY, CDR2 SMNVEV (reference sequence). The CDR3 sequence: CASIGGSSYNEQFF. CDR3 DNA sequence: TGTGCCAGCATCGGCGGGAGCTCCTACAATGAGCAGTTCTTC.

This chain connects TRBV6-7 to TRBJ2-6; 7 bases match TRBD1. TRBV6-7 is annotated as an ORF whose role is uncertain. This CDR3 is built from 18 residues. V shed 8 bases and J 1 base; nucleotides not matched to a gene: 14. The CDR3 here is CASPRGILNHSGANVLTF. The CDR3 DNA is TGTGCCAGCCCCAGGGGGATCCTAAACCATTCTGGGGCCAACGTCCTGACTTTC.